The 15 T cell receptor beta chains below all came from one sample that was sequenced in a study of blood T cell repertoires in COVID-19. Measured with immunoSEQ multiplex PCR; TCRdb has only the in-frame clones, and not every one. The sample shows more than 11,000 clones, around 89% of them seen only once. The sequencing sample was made of peripheral blood. Receptor source: a man in his fifties with active COVID-19.

This clone appeared a few times. The V call is TRBV4-3, the J call TRBJ2-7; 9 bases are shared with TRBD2. Germline values: CDR1 LGHNA, CDR2 YSLEER. The CDR3 contains 16 residues. Unmatched junction bases numbered 6, after V lost 0 bases and J lost 3 bases. In DNA form, the CDR3 reads TGCGCCAGCAGCCAAGAGTTCTCGACTAGCGGCTACGAGCAGTACTTC. As protein: CASSQEFSTSGYEQYF.

The genes are TRBV27 and TRBJ2-3; the D gene is possibly TRBD2 (6 bases). Trimming stripped 6 bases from V and 2 bases from J, with 12 bases between. This CDR3 region has 14 residues. CDR1 and CDR2 (germline): MNHEY, SMNVEV (reference sequence). The CDR3 bases are TGTGCCAGCAGCCGACTAGACGCCACAGATACGCAGTATTTT. It yields the protein CASSRLDATDTQYF.

This clone was detected only once. The rearrangement links TRBV9 to TRBJ1-1; TRBD1 is a possible D gene (5 bases). The CDR3 totals 15 residues. V lost 3 bases to trimming and J lost 5 bases, with 17 bases between them. Germline CDR1 is SGDLS and CDR2 is YYNGEE. Here the CDR3 reads CASSEWLGGGTEAFF. The CDR3 nucleotides are TGTGCCAGCAGCGAGTGGTTGGGGGGAGGGACTGAAGCTTTCTTT.

This rearrangement joins TRBV10-3 to TRBJ1-6; perhaps TRBD1 as D (6 bases). CDR1 is ENHRY, CDR2 SYGVKD, per germline. This CDR3 contains 16 residues. V gave up 2 bases and J gave up 10 bases, with 18 bases separating them. The CDR3 DNA is TGTGCCATCAGTGAGAGGGGGACCGGGGGGGCCTCACCCCTCCACTTT. Translation gives CAISERGTGGASPLHF.

The chain uses TRBV5-1 and TRBJ2-1; 9 nucleotides line up with TRBD2. Trimming at V came to 2 bases and at J to 10 bases, leaving 7 bases not matched to a gene. The germline CDR1 and CDR2 sequences are SGHRS and YFSETQ. The CDR3 has 14 residues. The DNA of the CDR3 is TGCGCCAGCAGCTTTGCGGGAGGGCCGGGAGAGCAGTTCTTC. Translated: CASSFAGGPGEQFF. The full variable domain, with the rest looked up from reference TRBV5-1 and TRBJ2-1, is KAGVTQTPRYLIKTRGQQVTLSCSPISGHRSVSWYQQTPGQGLQFLFEYFSETQRNKGNFPGRFSGRQFSNSRSEMNVSTLELGDSALYLCASSFAGGPGEQFFGPGTRLTVL.

The sample holds one count of this clone. DNA of the CDR3: TGCGCCAGCAGCCTAAGACTAGCGGGAAACTACAATGAGCAGTTCTTC. It translates to CASSLRLAGNYNEQFF. This sequence joins TRBV4-3 and TRBJ2-1; 11 bases line up with TRBD2. Looked up from germline, CDR1 is LGHNA and CDR2 is YSLEER. V gave up 4 bases and J gave up 3 bases; unmatched junction bases: 5. The CDR3 has 16 residues.

The chain couples TRBV5-1 to TRBJ1-2; perhaps TRBD1 as D (5 bases). Trimming removed 0 bases from V and 7 bases from J, with 13 bases in between. The CDR3 has 14 residues. Germline CDR1 reads SGHRS; CDR2 reads YFSETQ. Written as DNA, the CDR3 is TGCGCCAGCAGCTTGGTCGCAGGGCAGGGTGGCTACACCTTC. It specifies CASSLVAGQGGYTF. Combining the CDR3 with reference TRBV5-1 and TRBJ1-2 gives the whole variable domain KAGVTQTPRYLIKTRGQQVTLSCSPISGHRSVSWYQQTPGQGLQFLFEYFSETQRNKGNFPGRFSGRQFSNSRSEMNVSTLELGDSALYLCASSLVAGQGGYTFGSGTRLTVV.

V is TRBV6-2 or TRBV6-3 and J is TRBJ1-2; a possible D gene is TRBD1 (5 bases). V was pared by 5 bases and J by 3 bases, with 13 bases between. CDR1 is MNHEY, CDR2 SVGEGT, per germline. This CDR3 spans 14 amino acids. This CDR3 reads CASSAWRGYYGYTF. For the CDR3, the DNA is TGTGCCAGCAGTGCCTGGCGGGGGTACTATGGCTACACCTTC.

The V gene is TRBV28, the J gene TRBJ2-5, with D unresolved. Germline V gene lookup returns CDR1 MDHEN and CDR2 SYDVKM. V dropped 8 bases and J dropped 4 bases, with 14 bases sitting between them. The CDR3 runs to 13 residues. The DNA for the CDR3 is TGTGCCAGCGCAAACTTACCAAGAGAGACCCAGTACTTC. Translation: CASANLPRETQYF.

The chain couples TRBV6-1 to TRBJ1-2; TRBD1 agrees at 12 bases. Germline trimming cut 2 bases from V and 7 bases from J; bases unmatched to any gene: 5. The CDR3 has 15 residues. CDR1 is MNHNS, CDR2 SASEGT, per germline. As DNA, the CDR3 is TGTGCCAGCAGTGAACTGGGACAGGGGGCGCTTGGCTACACCTTC. Translating it yields CASSELGQGALGYTF.

This clone was counted only a few times. The J gene is TRBJ1-1, the V gene TRBV2, with D unclear. CDR3 length equals 13 residues. V lost 5 bases and J lost 0, with 7 bases in between. Germline-derived CDR1 and CDR2 are SNHLY and FYNNEI. The CDR3 DNA follows: TGTGCCAGCAGTCGCTCAGTGAACACTGAAGCTTTCTTT. Amino acid sequence: CASSRSVNTEAFF.

V and J are TRBV4-2 and TRBJ2-2; 9 nucleotides align to TRBD2. The CDR3 is 17 amino acids. From germline, CDR1 is LGHNA and CDR2 YNFKEQ. Trimming removed 4 bases from V and 1 base from J; junction bases left unmatched: 7. The CDR3 reads CASSPSGLAKNTGELFF. The CDR3 DNA reads TGTGCCAGCAGCCCTTCTGGACTAGCGAAGAACACCGGGGAGCTGTTTTTT.

This sequence joins TRBV7-9 and TRBJ2-1; 13 bases align to TRBD2. The ends lost 5 bases at V and 16 bases at J; junction bases unmatched: 11. Germline V gene data show CDR1 as SEHNR and CDR2 as FQNEAQ (reference sequence). The CDR3 is 14 amino acids. CDR3 region: CASSPGTSGTSTFF. CDR3 sequence (DNA): TGTGCCAGCAGCCCTGGGACTAGCGGGACATCAACTTTCTTC.

The V call is TRBV11-2, the J call TRBJ2-3; tentatively, D is TRBD1 (6 bases). CDR3 length: 15 amino acids. Germline V gene lookup returns CDR1 SGHAT and CDR2 FQNNGV. V lost 5 bases to trimming and J lost 6 bases, with 18 bases between them. The CDR3 here is CASSTGTRLSDTQYF. The CDR3 nucleotides read TGTGCCAGCAGCACCGGGACAAGGCTTTCGGATACGCAGTATTTT.

The chain couples TRBV10-2 to TRBJ1-1; D may be TRBD1 (6 bases). Germline V gene sequence: CDR1 WSHSY, CDR2 SAAADI. V dropped 2 bases and J dropped 5 bases, with 15 bases sitting between them. CDR3 length: 15 amino acids. The CDR3 spells CASSETTQGWTEAFF. CDR3 sequence (DNA): TGCGCCAGCAGTGAGACCACCCAGGGGTGGACTGAAGCTTTCTTT.